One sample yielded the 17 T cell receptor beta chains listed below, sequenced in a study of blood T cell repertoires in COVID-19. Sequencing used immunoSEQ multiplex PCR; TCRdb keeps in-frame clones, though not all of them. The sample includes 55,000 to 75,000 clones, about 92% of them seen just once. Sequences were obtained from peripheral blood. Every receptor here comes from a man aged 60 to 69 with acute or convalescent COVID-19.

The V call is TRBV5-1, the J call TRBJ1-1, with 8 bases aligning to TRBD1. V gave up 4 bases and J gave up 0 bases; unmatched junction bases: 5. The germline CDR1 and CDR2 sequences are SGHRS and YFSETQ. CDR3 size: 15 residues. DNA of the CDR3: TGCGCCAGCAGCCTAAGGACAGGGATGAACACTGAAGCTTTCTTT. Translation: CASSLRTGMNTEAFF. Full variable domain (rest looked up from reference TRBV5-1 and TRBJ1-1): KAGVTQTPRYLIKTRGQQVTLSCSPISGHRSVSWYQQTPGQGLQFLFEYFSETQRNKGNFPGRFSGRQFSNSRSEMNVSTLELGDSALYLCASSLRTGMNTEAFFGQGTRLTVV.

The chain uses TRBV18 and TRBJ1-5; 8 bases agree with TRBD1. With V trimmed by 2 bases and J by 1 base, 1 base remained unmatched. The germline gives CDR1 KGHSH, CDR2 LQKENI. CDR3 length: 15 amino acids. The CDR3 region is CASSPTGGSNQPQHF. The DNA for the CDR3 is TGTGCCAGCTCACCAACAGGGGGAAGCAATCAGCCCCAGCATTTT.

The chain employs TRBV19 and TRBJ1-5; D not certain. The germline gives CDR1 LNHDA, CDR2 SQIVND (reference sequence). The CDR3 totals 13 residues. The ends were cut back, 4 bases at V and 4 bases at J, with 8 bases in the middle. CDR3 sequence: CASSTSLNQPQHF. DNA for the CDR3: TGTGCCAGTAGTACAAGCCTGAATCAGCCCCAGCATTTT. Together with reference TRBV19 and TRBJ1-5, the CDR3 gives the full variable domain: DGGITQSPKYLFRKEGQNVTLSCEQNLNHDAMYWYRQDPGQGLRLIYYSQIVNDFQKGDIAEGYSVSREKKESFPLTVTSAQKNPTAFYLCASSTSLNQPQHFGDGTRLSIL.

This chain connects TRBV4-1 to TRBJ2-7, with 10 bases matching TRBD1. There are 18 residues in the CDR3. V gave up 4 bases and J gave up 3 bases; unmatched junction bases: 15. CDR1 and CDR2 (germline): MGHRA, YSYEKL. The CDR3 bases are TGCGCCAGCAGCCGGCAGAGAGGGACAGGGGAAACTAGCTACGAGCAGTACTTC. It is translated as CASSRQRGTGETSYEQYF.

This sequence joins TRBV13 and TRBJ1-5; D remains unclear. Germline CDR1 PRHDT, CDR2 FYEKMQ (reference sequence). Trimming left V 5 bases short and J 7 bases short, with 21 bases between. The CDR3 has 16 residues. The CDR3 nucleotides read TGTGCCAGCAGCCGAACCACAGTGAGGGTCCACCAGCCCCAGCATTTT. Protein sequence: CASSRTTVRVHQPQHF.

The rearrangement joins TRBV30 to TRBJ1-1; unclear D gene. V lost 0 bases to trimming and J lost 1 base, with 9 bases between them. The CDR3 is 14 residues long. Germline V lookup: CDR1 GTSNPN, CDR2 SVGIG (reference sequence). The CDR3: CAWSVLTGNTEAFF. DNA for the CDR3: TGTGCCTGGAGTGTACTCACTGGGAACACTGAAGCTTTCTTT. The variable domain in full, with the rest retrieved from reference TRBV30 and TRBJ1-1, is SQTIHQWPATLVQPVGSPLSLECTVEGTSNPNLYWYRQAAGRGLQLLFYSVGIGQISSEVPQNLSASRPQDRQFILSSKKLLLSDSGFYLCAWSVLTGNTEAFFGQGTRLTVV.

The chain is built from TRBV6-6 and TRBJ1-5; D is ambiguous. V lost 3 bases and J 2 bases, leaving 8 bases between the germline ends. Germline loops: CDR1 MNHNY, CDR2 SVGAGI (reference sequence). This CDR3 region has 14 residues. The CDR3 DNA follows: TGTGCCAGCAGTTATGGGCAGGGCAATCAGCCCCAGCATTTT. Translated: CASSYGQGNQPQHF.

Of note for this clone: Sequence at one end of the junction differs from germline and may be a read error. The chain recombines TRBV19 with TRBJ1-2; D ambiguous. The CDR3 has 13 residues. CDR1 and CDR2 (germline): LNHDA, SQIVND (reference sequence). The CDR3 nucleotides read TGTGCCAATAGTATCCTTCCGGGGAGTGGCTACACCTTC. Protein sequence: CANSILPGSGYTF. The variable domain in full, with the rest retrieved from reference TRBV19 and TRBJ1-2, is DGGITQSPKYLFRKEGQNVTLSCEQNLNHDAMYWYRQDPGQGLRLIYYSQIVNDFQKGDIAEGYSVSREKKESFPLTVTSAQKNPTAFYLCANSILPGSGYTFGSGTRLTVV.

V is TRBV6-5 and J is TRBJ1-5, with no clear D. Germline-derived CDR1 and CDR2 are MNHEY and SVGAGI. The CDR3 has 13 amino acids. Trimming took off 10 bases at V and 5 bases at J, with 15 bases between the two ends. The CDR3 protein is CATRRFEDQPQHF. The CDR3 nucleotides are TGTGCCACCCGGCGCTTTGAGGATCAGCCCCAGCATTTT.

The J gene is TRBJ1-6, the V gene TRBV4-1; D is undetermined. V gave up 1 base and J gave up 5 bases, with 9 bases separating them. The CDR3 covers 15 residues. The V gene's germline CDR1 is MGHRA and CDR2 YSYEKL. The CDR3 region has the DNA TGCGCCAGCAGCCAAGGGCGGGCCAATAATTCACCCCTCCACTTT. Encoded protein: CASSQGRANNSPLHF.

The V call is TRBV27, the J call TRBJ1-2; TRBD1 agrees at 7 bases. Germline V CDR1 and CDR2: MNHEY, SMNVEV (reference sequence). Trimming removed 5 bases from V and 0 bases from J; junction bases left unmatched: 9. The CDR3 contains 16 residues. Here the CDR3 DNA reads TGTGCCAGCAGTCGGGACAGCAGTATAGCTAACTATGGCTACACCTTC. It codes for CASSRDSSIANYGYTF.

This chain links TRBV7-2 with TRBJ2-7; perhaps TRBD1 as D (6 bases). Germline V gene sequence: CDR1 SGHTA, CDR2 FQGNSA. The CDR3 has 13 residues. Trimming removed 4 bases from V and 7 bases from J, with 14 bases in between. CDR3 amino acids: CASSSRGRGEQYF. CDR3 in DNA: TGTGCCAGCAGCTCCAGGGGCAGGGGTGAGCAGTACTTC.

CDR3 sequence reads: CASSQRQTSANYGYTF. The DNA for the CDR3 is TGTGCCAGCAGCCAAAGGCAAACCAGCGCTAACTATGGCTACACCTTC. The chain couples TRBV14 to TRBJ1-2; D ambiguous. This CDR3 is built from 16 residues. V lost 2 bases and J 0 bases, leaving 13 bases between the germline ends. The germline V gene has CDR1 SGHDN and CDR2 FVKESK.

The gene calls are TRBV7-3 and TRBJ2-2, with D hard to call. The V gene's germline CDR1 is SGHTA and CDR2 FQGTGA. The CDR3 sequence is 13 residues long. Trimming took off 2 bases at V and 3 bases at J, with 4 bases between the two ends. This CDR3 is CASSLLDTGELFF. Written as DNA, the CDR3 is TGTGCCAGCAGCTTACTCGACACCGGGGAGCTGTTTTTT.

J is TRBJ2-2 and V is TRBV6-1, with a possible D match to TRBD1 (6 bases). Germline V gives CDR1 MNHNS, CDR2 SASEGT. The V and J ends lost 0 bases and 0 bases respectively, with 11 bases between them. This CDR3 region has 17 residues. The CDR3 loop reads CASSEALGGSNTGELFF. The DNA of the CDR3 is TGTGCCAGCAGTGAAGCATTAGGGGGATCGAACACCGGGGAGCTGTTTTTT.

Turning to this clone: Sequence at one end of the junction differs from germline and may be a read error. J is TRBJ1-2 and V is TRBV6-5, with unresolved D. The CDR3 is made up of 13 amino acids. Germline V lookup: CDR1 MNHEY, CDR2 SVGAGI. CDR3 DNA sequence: TGTGCCAGCAGTTTGAAAGCTAACTATGACTACACCTTC. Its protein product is CASSLKANYDYTF.

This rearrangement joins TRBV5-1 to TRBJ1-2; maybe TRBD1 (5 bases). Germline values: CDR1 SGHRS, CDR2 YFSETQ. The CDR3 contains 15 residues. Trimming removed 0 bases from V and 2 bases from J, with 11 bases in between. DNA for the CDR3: TGCGCCAGCAGCTTGGAAGGGGATACCAACTATGGCTACACCTTC. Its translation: CASSLEGDTNYGYTF.